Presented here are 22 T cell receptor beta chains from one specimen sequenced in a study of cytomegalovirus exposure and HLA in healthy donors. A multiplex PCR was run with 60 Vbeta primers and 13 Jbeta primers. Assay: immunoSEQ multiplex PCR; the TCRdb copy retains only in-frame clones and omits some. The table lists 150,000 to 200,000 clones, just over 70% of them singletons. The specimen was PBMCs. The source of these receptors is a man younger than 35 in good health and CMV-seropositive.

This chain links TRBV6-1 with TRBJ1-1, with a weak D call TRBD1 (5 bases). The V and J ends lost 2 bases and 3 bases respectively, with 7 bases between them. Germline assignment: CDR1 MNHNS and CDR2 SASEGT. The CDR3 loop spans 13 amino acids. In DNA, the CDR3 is TGTGCCAGCAGTGAACGACAGCACACTGAAGCTTTCTTT. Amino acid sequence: CASSERQHTEAFF.

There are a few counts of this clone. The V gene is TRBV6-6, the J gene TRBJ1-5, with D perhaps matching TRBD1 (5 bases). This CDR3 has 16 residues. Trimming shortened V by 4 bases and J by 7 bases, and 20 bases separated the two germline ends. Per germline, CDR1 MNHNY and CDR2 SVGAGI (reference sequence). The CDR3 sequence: CASSSLPAGGYQPQHF. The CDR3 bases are TGTGCCAGCAGTTCCCTTCCAGCGGGGGGATACCAGCCCCAGCATTTT.

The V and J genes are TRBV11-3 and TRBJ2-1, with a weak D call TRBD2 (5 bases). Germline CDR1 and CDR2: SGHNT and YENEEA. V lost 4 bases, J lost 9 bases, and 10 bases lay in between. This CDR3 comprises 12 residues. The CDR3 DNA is TGTGCCAGCAGCTCGGAGGCGGTTGAGCAGTTCTTC. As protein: CASSSEAVEQFF.

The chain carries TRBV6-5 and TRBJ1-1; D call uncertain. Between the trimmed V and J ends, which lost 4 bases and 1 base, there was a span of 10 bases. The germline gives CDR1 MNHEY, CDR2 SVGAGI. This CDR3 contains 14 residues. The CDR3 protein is CASSSLGRNTEAFF. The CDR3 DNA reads TGTGCCAGCAGTTCCCTAGGGAGGAACACTGAAGCTTTCTTT.

The CDR3 here is CASILAGGADTQYF. The CDR3 DNA reads as TGTGCCAGCATCCTAGCGGGAGGGGCAGATACGCAGTATTTT. This chain uses TRBV6-1 with TRBJ2-3; 12 bases align to TRBD2. CDR1 and CDR2 from the germline V gene are MNHNS and SASEGT. This CDR3 comprises 14 residues. The V gene end was trimmed by 7 bases and the J gene end by 4 bases; junction bases not matched to a gene: 3.

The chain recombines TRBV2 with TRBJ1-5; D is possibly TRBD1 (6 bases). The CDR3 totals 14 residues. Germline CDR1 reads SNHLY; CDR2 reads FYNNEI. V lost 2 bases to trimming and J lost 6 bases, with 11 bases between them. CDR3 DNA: TGTGCCAGCAGTGAAAGGCAGGGGACTCAGCCCCAGCATTTT. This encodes CASSERQGTQPQHF.

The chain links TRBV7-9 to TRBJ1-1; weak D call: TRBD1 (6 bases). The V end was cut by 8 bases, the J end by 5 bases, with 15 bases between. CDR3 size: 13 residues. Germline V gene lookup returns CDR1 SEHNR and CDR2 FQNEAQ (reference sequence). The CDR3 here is CASHRGARTEAFF. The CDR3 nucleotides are TGTGCCAGCCACCGGGGGGCGAGAACTGAAGCTTTCTTT. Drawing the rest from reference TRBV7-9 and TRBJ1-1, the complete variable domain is DTGVSQNPRHKITKRGQNVTFRCDPISEHNRLYWYRQTLGQGPEFLTYFQNEAQLEKSRLLSDRFSAERPKGSFSTLEIQRTEQGDSAMYLCASHRGARTEAFFGQGTRLTVV.

The CDR3 region is CASTNYGYNEQFF. DNA for the CDR3: TGTGCCAGCACCAATTACGGCTACAATGAGCAGTTCTTC. The chain carries TRBV6-5 and TRBJ2-1, with D unclear. This CDR3 has 13 amino acids. The germline gives CDR1 MNHEY, CDR2 SVGAGI. Trimming cost V 7 bases and J 3 bases, with 10 bases left between them.

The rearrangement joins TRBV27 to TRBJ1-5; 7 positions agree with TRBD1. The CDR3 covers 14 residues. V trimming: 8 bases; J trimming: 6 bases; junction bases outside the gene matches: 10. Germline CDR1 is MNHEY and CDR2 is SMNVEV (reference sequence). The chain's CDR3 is CASAGGTGGQPQHF. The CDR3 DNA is TGTGCCAGCGCAGGGGGAACTGGGGGTCAGCCCCAGCATTTT.

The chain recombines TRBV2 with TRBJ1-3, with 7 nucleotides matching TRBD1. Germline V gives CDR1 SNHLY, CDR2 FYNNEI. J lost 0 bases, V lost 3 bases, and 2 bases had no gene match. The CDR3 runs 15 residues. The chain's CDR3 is CASSEDRTSGNTIYF. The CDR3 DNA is TGTGCCAGCAGTGAGGACAGGACCTCTGGAAACACCATATATTTT.

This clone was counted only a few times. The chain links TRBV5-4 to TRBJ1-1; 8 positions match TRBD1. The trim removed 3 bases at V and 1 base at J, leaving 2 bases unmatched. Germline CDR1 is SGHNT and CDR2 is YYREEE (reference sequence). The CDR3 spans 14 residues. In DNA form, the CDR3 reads TGTGCCAGCAGCTGGACAGGGAGGAACACTGAAGCTTTCTTT. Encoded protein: CASSWTGRNTEAFF.

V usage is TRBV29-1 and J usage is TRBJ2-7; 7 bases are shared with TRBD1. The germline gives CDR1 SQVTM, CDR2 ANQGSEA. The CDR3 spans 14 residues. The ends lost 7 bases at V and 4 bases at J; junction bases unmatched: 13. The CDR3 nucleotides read TGCAGCGCCCCAACCGGGACAGAGCGTTACGAGCAGTACGTC. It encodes CSAPTGTERYEQYV.

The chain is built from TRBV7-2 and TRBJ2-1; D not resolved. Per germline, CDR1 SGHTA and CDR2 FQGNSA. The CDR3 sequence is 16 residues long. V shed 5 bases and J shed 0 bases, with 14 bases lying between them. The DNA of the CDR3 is TGTGCCAGCAGCCAAGTAGAGTACCACTCCTACAATGAGCAGTTCTTC. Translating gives CASSQVEYHSYNEQFF. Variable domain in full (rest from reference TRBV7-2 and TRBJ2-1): GAGVSQSPSNKVTEKGKDVELRCDPISGHTALYWYRQSLGQGLEFLIYFQGNSAPDKSGLPSDRFSAERTGGSVSTLTIQRTQQEDSAVYLCASSQVEYHSYNEQFFGPGTRLTVL.

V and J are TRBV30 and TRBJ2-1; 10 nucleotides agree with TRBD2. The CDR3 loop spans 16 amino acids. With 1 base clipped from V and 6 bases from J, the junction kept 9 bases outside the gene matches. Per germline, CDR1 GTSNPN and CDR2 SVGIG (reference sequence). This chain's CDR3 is CAWSAAGLARSNEQFF. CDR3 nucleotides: TGTGCCTGGAGTGCCGCGGGACTAGCGCGAAGCAATGAGCAGTTCTTC.

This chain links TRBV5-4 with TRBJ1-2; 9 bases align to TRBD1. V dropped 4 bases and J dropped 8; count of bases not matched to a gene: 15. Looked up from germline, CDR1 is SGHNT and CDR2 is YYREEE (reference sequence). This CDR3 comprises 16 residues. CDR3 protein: CASSGWDRERSVGYTF. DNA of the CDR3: TGTGCCAGCAGCGGCTGGGACAGGGAAAGGTCTGTAGGCTACACCTTC.

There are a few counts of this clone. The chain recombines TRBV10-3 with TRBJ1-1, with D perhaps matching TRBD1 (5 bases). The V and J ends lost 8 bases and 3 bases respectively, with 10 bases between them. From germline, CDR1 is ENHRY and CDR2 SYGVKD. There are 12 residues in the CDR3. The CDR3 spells CAIGEGYTEAFF. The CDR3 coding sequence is TGTGCCATCGGGGAGGGGTACACTGAAGCTTTCTTT.

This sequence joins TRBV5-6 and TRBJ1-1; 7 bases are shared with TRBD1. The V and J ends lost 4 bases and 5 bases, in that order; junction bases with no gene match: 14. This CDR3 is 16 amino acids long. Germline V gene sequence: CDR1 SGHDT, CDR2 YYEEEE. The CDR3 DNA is TGTGCCAGCAGCCCACTGGGAATCACAGGGGATACTGAAGCTTTCTTT. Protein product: CASSPLGITGDTEAFF.

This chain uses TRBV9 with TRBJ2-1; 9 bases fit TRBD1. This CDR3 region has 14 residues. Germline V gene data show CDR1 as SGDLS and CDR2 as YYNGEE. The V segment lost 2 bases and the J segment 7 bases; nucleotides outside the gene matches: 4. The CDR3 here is CASSVVQGANEQFF. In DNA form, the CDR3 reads TGTGCCAGCAGCGTCGTACAGGGGGCGAATGAGCAGTTCTTC.

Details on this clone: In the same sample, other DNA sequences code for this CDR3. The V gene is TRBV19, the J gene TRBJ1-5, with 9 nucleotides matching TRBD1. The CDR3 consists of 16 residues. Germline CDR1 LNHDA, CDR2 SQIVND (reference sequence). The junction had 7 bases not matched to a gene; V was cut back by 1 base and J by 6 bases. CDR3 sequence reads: CASSIGGGQGSQPQHF. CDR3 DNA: TGTGCCAGTAGTATAGGAGGGGGACAGGGAAGTCAGCCCCAGCATTTT.

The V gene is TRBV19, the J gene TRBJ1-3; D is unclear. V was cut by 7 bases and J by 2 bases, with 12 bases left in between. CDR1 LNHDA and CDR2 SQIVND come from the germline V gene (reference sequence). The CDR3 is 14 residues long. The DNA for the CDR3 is TGTGCCAGTAACCCCGTGGGAGCTGGAAACACCATATATTTT. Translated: CASNPVGAGNTIYF.

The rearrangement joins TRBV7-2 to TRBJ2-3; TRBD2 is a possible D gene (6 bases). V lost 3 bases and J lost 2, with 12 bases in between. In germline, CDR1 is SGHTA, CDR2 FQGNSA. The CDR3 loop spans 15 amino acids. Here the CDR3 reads CASSFLSGYTDTQYF. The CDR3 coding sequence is TGTGCCAGCAGCTTTCTGAGCGGGTACACAGATACGCAGTATTTT.

DNA of the CDR3: TGTGCCAGCAGTTTATCGAGAGATACGCAGTATTTT. Its protein product is CASSLSRDTQYF. The rearrangement links TRBV27 to TRBJ2-3; D is ambiguous. The germline V gene has CDR1 MNHEY and CDR2 SMNVEV (reference sequence). The CDR3 is made up of 12 amino acids. Trimming removed 0 bases at V and 5 bases at J, with 3 bases between.